These T cell receptor beta chains were read from a single sample in a study of shared clonotypes between healthy human individuals. Some clones are missing from TCRdb's copy, which holds only in-frame ones; the method was immunoSEQ multiplex PCR. The sample lists roughly 510,000 clones, approximately 79% seen once, with about 12% in the top ten. Sequenced sample: PBMCs. All receptors derive from a woman aged 40 to 49 in good health. Some clones in this sample may be carry-over from other donors' samples. The CDR3 runs from the conserved cysteine through the conserved F or W. Fields, in order: J gene, V gene, clone size, D gene, CDR3 DNA, CDR3 protein. The D gene is left open where the match is weak. Part of the rows lack a size; the others show once, few, many or a class for expanded clones.

J: TRBJ1-2
V: TRBV7-7
size: NA
D: NA
DNA: TGTGCTAGCAGCTTAGGGACGATCGATGGCTACACCTTC
CDR3: CASSLGTIDGYTF

J: TRBJ1-5
V: TRBV2
size: NA
D: NA
DNA: TGTGCCAGCAGTGAATTGGTGGTGACAGGTGGGCAGCCCCAGCATTTT
CDR3: CASSELVVTGGQPQHF

J: TRBJ1-1
V: TRBV7-2
size: NA
D: TRBD1
DNA: TGTGCCAGCAGCCCAGCGGGACAGGGGAAAGCTTTCTTT
CDR3: CASSPAGQGKAFF

J: TRBJ1-4
V: TRBV5-5
size: NA
D: NA
DNA: TGTGCCAGCAGCCACCACGGAACCAGTGCAACTAATGAAAAACTGTTTTTT
CDR3: CASSHHGTSATNEKLFF

J: TRBJ1-1
V: TRBV10-3
size: NA
D: NA
DNA: TGTGCCACATCAGACGGGAACACTGAAGCTTTCTTT
CDR3: CATSDGNTEAFF

J: TRBJ1-2
V: TRBV19
size: NA
D: NA
DNA: TGTGCCAGTTCCAGGGCCCTCTATGGCTACACCTTC
CDR3: CASSRALYGYTF

J: TRBJ2-1
V: TRBV29-1
size: NA
D: TRBD1
DNA: TGCAGCGTTGGACAGGGGGCTTACAATGAGCAGTTCTTC
CDR3: CSVGQGAYNEQFF

J: TRBJ2-3
V: TRBV2
size: few
D: TRBD2
DNA: TGTGCCAGCAGTAGACTAGCATATACGCAGTATTTT
CDR3: CASSRLAYTQYF

J: TRBJ2-7
V: TRBV11-2
size: NA
D: TRBD1
DNA: TGTGCCAGCGGGACAGGGGGCTGGAACGAGCAGTACTTC
CDR3: CASGTGGWNEQYF

J: TRBJ2-4
V: TRBV7-9
size: NA
D: TRBD2
DNA: TGTGCCAGCAGCCCCCCTCAGGCGACTAGCGGGAGGTACATTCAGTACTTC
CDR3: CASSPPQATSGRYIQYF

J: TRBJ2-5
V: TRBV18
size: NA
D: NA
DNA: TGTGCCAGCTCACCATCTGAGACCCAGTACTTC
CDR3: CASSPSETQYF

J: TRBJ1-6
V: TRBV6-5
size: NA
D: TRBD1
DNA: TGTGCCAGCAGTTACTCCGGGACAGGGGGGTCACCCCTCCACTTT
CDR3: CASSYSGTGGSPLHF

J: TRBJ2-7
V: TRBV9
size: once
D: NA
DNA: TGTGCCAGCAGCCCCACAGGACGGTTGTACGAGCAGTACTTC
CDR3: CASSPTGRLYEQYF

J: TRBJ2-4
V: TRBV20-1
size: NA
D: NA
DNA: TGCAGTGCTAGAGATGAGGACATTCAGTACTTC
CDR3: CSARDEDIQYF

J: TRBJ1-1
V: TRBV7-2
size: once
D: TRBD1
DNA: TGTGCCAGCAGCCCGAGGGACAGGGAGGTGAACACTGAAGCTTTCTTT
CDR3: CASSPRDREVNTEAFF

J: TRBJ2-2
V: TRBV7-3
size: many
D: NA
DNA: TGTGCCAGCAGCTTAGGGTTGAACACCGGGGAGCTGTTTTTT
CDR3: CASSLGLNTGELFF

J: TRBJ2-3
V: TRBV9
size: NA
D: TRBD1
DNA: TGTGCCAGCAGCGCCGGGACAGTACCAGATACGCAGTATTTT
CDR3: CASSAGTVPDTQYF

J: TRBJ1-1
V: TRBV7-2
size: NA
D: NA
DNA: TGTGCCAGCAGCCCACCTCCCGAGGAGGTGTCTGAAGCTTTCTTT
CDR3: CASSPPPEEVSEAFF

J: TRBJ1-1
V: TRBV5-4
size: NA
D: NA
DNA: TGTGCCAGCAGCTTCATGGGGGCTCTCACTGAAGCTTTCTTT
CDR3: CASSFMGALTEAFF

J: TRBJ2-2
V: TRBV15
size: NA
D: NA
DNA: TGTGCCACCAGCAGAGATTCAGTGCCCGGGGAGCTGTTTTTT
CDR3: CATSRDSVPGELFF